These T cell receptor beta chains were read from a single sample in a study of blood T cell repertoires in COVID-19. The assay was immunoSEQ multiplex PCR, and TCRdb's table has in-frame clones only and misses some. The sample carries around 400,000 clones, roughly 87% recorded once. Sequenced material: PBMCs or T cells enriched from blood (not recorded which). Receptor source: a woman aged 50 to 65 who had recovered from COVID-19. Both conserved end residues are part of each CDR3. D genes are given only for firm matches. The listing skips clone size in some rows; elsewhere it reads once, few, many or a size class.

TRBJ1-2 | TRBV5-4 | many | NA | CASSSDTFNYGYTF | TGTGCCAGCAGCTCGGACACCTTTAACTATGGCTACACCTTC
TRBJ2-7 | TRBV18 | NA | NA | CASSRGTDYGQYF | TGTGCCAGCTCACGGGGGACGGACTATGGGCAGTACTTC
TRBJ1-4 | TRBV29-1 | NA | NA | CSVGGPTGLFF | TGCAGCGTTGGAGGCCCTACCGGGCTGTTTTTT
TRBJ2-1 | TRBV5-4 | NA | NA | CASSLGSPGNEQFF | TGTGCCAGCAGCTTGGGGTCCCCGGGCAATGAGCAGTTCTTC
TRBJ1-1 | TRBV6-2/TRBV6-3 | NA | TRBD1 | CASSRRTGGITEAFF | TGTGCCAGCAGTCGACGGACAGGGGGCATCACTGAAGCTTTCTTT
TRBJ1-1 | TRBV5-6 | NA | NA | CASSTTDRYTEAFF | TGTGCCAGCAGCACCACTGACAGATACACTGAAGCTTTCTTT
TRBJ1-1 | TRBV3-1/TRBV3-2 | few | TRBD1 | CASSQNLGQGTEAFF | TGTGCCAGCAGCCAGAACCTCGGACAGGGGACTGAAGCTTTCTTT
TRBJ1-1 | TRBV11-2 | NA | NA | CASSLGQGRNTEAFF | TGTGCCAGCAGCTTAGGGCAGGGTCGGAACACTGAAGCTTTCTTT
TRBJ1-2 | TRBV4-2 | NA | NA | CASSQDTDTYYGYTF | TGTGCCAGCAGCCAAGACACGGACACCTACTATGGCTACACCTTC
TRBJ2-3 | TRBV7-2 | NA | NA | CAIEGDLVDTQYF | TGTGCCATCGAAGGGGACTTAGTGGATACGCAGTATTTT
TRBJ1-2 | TRBV28 | NA | NA | CASSLPGVNYGYTF | TGTGCCAGCAGTTTACCAGGGGTAAACTATGGCTACACCTTC
TRBJ1-3 | TRBV15 | few | NA | CATSRDVNSGNTIYF | TGTGCCACCAGCAGAGATGTAAATTCTGGAAACACCATATATTTT
TRBJ1-2 | TRBV5-1 | NA | NA | CASSLSSGRNYGYTF | TGCGCCAGCAGCTTAAGCTCAGGGCGCAACTATGGCTACACCTTC
TRBJ1-2 | TRBV29-1 | NA | NA | CSVIRDSNYGYTF | TGCAGCGTTATCAGGGATTCTAACTATGGCTACACCTTC
TRBJ2-5 | TRBV4-2 | NA | TRBD1 | CASSQVKSGTGGETQYF | TGTGCCAGCAGCCAAGTCAAAAGCGGGACAGGGGGCGAGACCCAGTACTTC
TRBJ1-2 | TRBV3-1/TRBV3-2 | NA | NA | CASSPGGSYGYTF | TGTGCCAGCAGCCCGGGGGGGAGCTATGGCTACACCTTC
TRBJ1-1 | TRBV19 | NA | TRBD1 | CASSIQGQVNTEAFF | TGTGCCAGTAGTATTCAGGGACAGGTGAACACTGAAGCTTTCTTT
TRBJ2-7 | TRBV5-4 | few | TRBD1 | CASSPSGTGGLEQYF | TGTGCCAGCAGCCCGTCCGGGACAGGGGGCTTAGAGCAGTACTTC
TRBJ1-5 | TRBV7-2 | NA | TRBD1 | CASSLGRTGRGPQHF | TGTGCCAGCAGCTTAGGTAGGACAGGGCGAGGGCCCCAGCATTTT
TRBJ2-7 | TRBV11-3 | NA | TRBD1 | CASSPRTGGEQYF | TGTGCCAGCAGCCCGCGGACAGGGGGCGAGCAGTACTTC
TRBJ1-5 | TRBV28 | NA | TRBD1 | CASNLATGTWSNQPQHF | TGTGCCAGCAACTTGGCGACAGGGACTTGGAGCAATCAGCCCCAGCATTTT
TRBJ1-1 | TRBV5-1 | NA | NA | CASSYGGHTEAFF | TGCGCCAGCAGCTACGGGGGTCACACTGAAGCTTTCTTT
TRBJ1-4 | TRBV7-8 | NA | TRBD1 | CASSSGQGPTNEKLFF | TGTGCCAGCAGCTCCGGACAGGGCCCCACTAATGAAAAACTGTTTTTT
TRBJ2-2 | TRBV6-2/TRBV6-3 | NA | NA | CASSFGTAVSTGELFF | TGTGCCAGCAGTTTCGGGACTGCGGTCAGTACCGGGGAGCTGTTTTTT
TRBJ2-5 | TRBV25-1 | NA | TRBD2 | CASSTLAGGRETQYF | TGTGCCAGCAGCACACTAGCGGGGGGGCGAGAGACCCAGTACTTC
TRBJ2-7 | TRBV11-3 | NA | NA | CASSLGLPGGHRYEQYF | TGTGCCAGCAGCTTAGGTCTTCCGGGGGGCCACAGGTACGAGCAGTACTTC
TRBJ2-3 | TRBV6-1 | NA | NA | CASRDVWLVTDTQYF | TGTGCCAGCAGAGATGTATGGCTAGTCACAGATACGCAGTATTTT
TRBJ2-3 | TRBV7-2 | once | TRBD2 | CASSRTSGGAGTMQYF | TGTGCCAGCAGCCGGACTAGCGGGGGGGCGGGGACGATGCAGTATTTT
TRBJ2-7 | TRBV5-1 | NA | TRBD1 | CASSPGTGTGGWLGEQYF | TGCGCCAGCAGCCCGGGGACCGGGACAGGGGGCTGGCTGGGCGAGCAGTACTTC
TRBJ1-2 | TRBV6-5 | NA | NA | CASSYSAGNYGYTF | TGTGCCAGCAGTTACTCGGCAGGCAACTATGGCTACACCTTC
TRBJ1-3 | TRBV4-3 | NA | NA | CASSQEGVGSAGNTIYF | TGCGCCAGCAGCCAAGAAGGGGTCGGGTCGGCTGGAAACACCATATATTTT
TRBJ1-1 | TRBV10-3 | NA | TRBD1 | CAISESTGKPEAFF | TGTGCCATCAGTGAGTCGACAGGGAAACCTGAAGCTTTCTTT
TRBJ1-2 | TRBV5-5 | NA | NA | CASSLDREQFRGYTF | TGTGCCAGCAGCTTGGACAGGGAACAGTTTCGTGGCTACACCTTC
TRBJ1-2 | TRBV2 | few | NA | CASSVDKIYGYTF | TGTGCCAGCAGTGTCGACAAGATCTATGGCTACACCTTC
TRBJ1-1 | TRBV11-1 | once | NA | CASSLIRGNTEAFF | TGTGCCAGCAGCTTAATTCGGGGGAACACTGAAGCTTTTTTT
TRBJ1-1 | TRBV28 | NA | TRBD1 | CASSLHPGTANTEAFF | TGTGCCAGCAGTTTGCACCCTGGGACAGCGAACACTGAAGCTTTCTTT
TRBJ2-3 | TRBV28 | NA | NA | CASSVSTDTQYF | TGTGCCAGCAGTGTAAGCACAGATACGCAGTATTTT
TRBJ2-7 | TRBV16 | NA | TRBD1 | CASSQSGQGYYEQYF | TGTGCCAGCAGCCAATCAGGACAGGGTTACTACGAGCAGTACTTC
TRBJ1-2 | TRBV12-3/TRBV12-4 | NA | NA | CASSHGYGYTF | TGTGCCAGCAGCCACGGCTATGGCTACACCTTC
TRBJ1-1 | TRBV27 | NA | NA | CASSSMRLTDTTVTLNTEAFF | TGTGCCAGCAGTTCCATGCGTCTGACAGATACAACGGTAACTTTGAACACTGAAGCTTTCTTT
TRBJ2-5 | TRBV30 | NA | NA | CAWSTSMQTQYF | TGTGCCTGGAGTACTAGCATGCAGACCCAGTACTTC
TRBJ1-1 | TRBV5-1 | once | NA | CASSWLAVGTGTEAFF | TGCGCCAGCAGCTGGTTGGCAGTGGGTACGGGGACTGAAGCTTTCTTT
TRBJ2-2 | TRBV19 | NA | NA | CASRPSPRVAGELFF | TGTGCCAGTCGCCCTTCTCCCCGCGTCGCCGGGGAGCTGTTTTTT
TRBJ1-2 | TRBV5-4 | NA | TRBD1 | CASSLPGGANYGYTF | TGTGCCAGCAGCTTGCCAGGGGGAGCTAACTATGGCTACACCTTC
TRBJ2-1 | TRBV29-1 | NA | TRBD2 | CSGPRAGGNEQFF | TGCAGCGGCCCTAGGGCGGGAGGCAATGAGCAGTTCTTC
TRBJ1-2 | TRBV6-2/TRBV6-3 | NA | TRBD1 | CASSYPPLTGRGYTF | TGTGCCAGCAGTTACCCACCCTTGACAGGGAGGGGCTACACCTTC
TRBJ2-7 | TRBV6-1 | NA | NA | CASSEPGLKSYEQYF | TGTGCCAGCAGTGAACCGGGACTCAAATCCTACGAGCAGTACTTC
TRBJ2-1 | TRBV2 | many | TRBD1 | CASSQQGARSYNEQFF | TGTGCCAGCAGTCAACAGGGGGCGCGATCCTACAATGAGCAGTTCTTC
TRBJ2-2 | TRBV2 | NA | TRBD1 | CASGGTGTGELFF | TGTGCCAGCGGCGGGACAGGCACCGGGGAGCTGTTTTTT
TRBJ1-2 | TRBV18 | NA | TRBD1 | CASSGQGVGGYTF | TGTGCCAGCTCGGGACAGGGGGTTGGTGGCTACACCTTC